This is a list of T cell receptor beta chains from one sample in a study of blood T cell repertoires in COVID-19. TCRdb's table, derived via immunoSEQ multiplex PCR, lists solely in-frame clones and lacks some. The data show 400,000 or so clones, with nearly 90% seen just once and around 2.1% held by the top ten. Sequencing was done on a sample of PBMCs or T cells enriched from blood (not recorded which). The receptors here all came from a woman between 40 and 50 years old with acute COVID-19. CDR3s include the opening cysteine and the closing phenylalanine or tryptophan. D genes are given only for firm matches. Not every row has a clone size; where given, it reads once, few, many or a size class.

j_gene: TRBJ1-3; d_gene: -; abundance: -; v_gene: TRBV6-5; CDR3aa: CASISQAYTIYF; CDR3nt: TGTGCCAGCATCTCCCAGGCCTACACCATATATTTT
j_gene: TRBJ2-1; d_gene: -; abundance: -; v_gene: TRBV9; CDR3aa: CASSVAGDEQFF; CDR3nt: TGTGCCAGCAGCGTAGCCGGGGATGAGCAGTTCTTC
j_gene: TRBJ1-1; d_gene: -; abundance: -; v_gene: TRBV19; CDR3aa: CASSTAGLNTEAFF; CDR3nt: TGTGCCAGTAGCACGGCGGGTCTGAACACTGAAGCTTTCTTT
j_gene: TRBJ1-1; d_gene: TRBD1; abundance: -; v_gene: TRBV11-2; CDR3aa: CASSLGGTGGTEAFF; CDR3nt: TGTGCCAGCAGCTTAGGCGGGACAGGGGGCACTGAAGCTTTCTTT
j_gene: TRBJ1-6; d_gene: TRBD1; abundance: -; v_gene: TRBV19; CDR3aa: CASSIRGPNYNSPLHF; CDR3nt: TGTGCCAGTAGTATTAGGGGGCCTAACTATAATTCACCCCTCCACTTT
j_gene: TRBJ1-2; d_gene: -; abundance: -; v_gene: TRBV12-5; CDR3aa: CASGLDGLIDYTF; CDR3nt: TGTGCTAGTGGTTTGGACGGGTTGATTGACTACACCTTC
j_gene: TRBJ1-2; d_gene: TRBD1; abundance: few; v_gene: TRBV24-1; CDR3aa: CATSGRGTGDTNYGYTF; CDR3nt: TGTGCCACCAGTGGTCGTGGGACAGGCGACACTAACTATGGCTACACCTTC
j_gene: TRBJ1-2; d_gene: -; abundance: -; v_gene: TRBV6-5; CDR3aa: CASGFDPGEIYGYTF; CDR3nt: TGTGCCAGCGGCTTTGACCCAGGGGAGATCTATGGCTACACCTTC
j_gene: TRBJ1-1; d_gene: TRBD1; abundance: -; v_gene: TRBV3-1/TRBV3-2; CDR3aa: CASSQGGQGEAFF; CDR3nt: TGTGCCAGCAGCCAAGGGGGACAGGGCGAAGCTTTCTTT
j_gene: TRBJ1-3; d_gene: -; abundance: -; v_gene: TRBV9; CDR3aa: CASSVGGGSGNTIYF; CDR3nt: TGTGCCAGCAGCGTAGGTGGGGGGTCGGGAAACACCATATATTTT